Listed below are T cell receptor beta chains from one sample, sequenced in a study of blood T cells in healthy people across ages. TCRdb reanalysed the 5' RACE reads using MiXCR and keeps one entry per CDR3 protein. The sample lists 650,000 to 900,000 distinct CDR3 sequences; about 62% were seen once. The sequenced sample was blood. The receptors originated from a man aged 25 to 40 in good health. Each CDR3 is given with its conserved first and last residue. D genes are given only for firm matches. Where a row states a size, it is once, few, many or the class of an expanded clone; other rows omit it.

-,TRBJ1-4,TRBV25-1,TRBD1,TGTGCCAGCAGTTCCTGGGACAGGGGAAAACGGGCAACTAATGAAAAACTGTTTTTT,CASSSWDRGKRATNEKLFF
few,TRBJ1-1,TRBV7-2,-,TGTGCCAGCAGAGGGACCTTCGGTGAAGCTTTCTTT,CASRGTFGEAFF
-,TRBJ1-1,TRBV6-1,TRBD1,TGTGCCAGCAAGAAGCGCGGAGGGGGACAGGGCCCCTTTAGGAACACTGAAGCTTTCTTT,CASKKRGGGQGPFRNTEAFF
-,TRBJ2-1,TRBV29-1,-,TGCAGCGTTGAACCGGTGGCGTCGAATGAGCAGTTCTTC,CSVEPVASNEQFF
few,TRBJ1-4,TRBV5-5,-,TGTGCCAGCAGCTTGGGACCGGACGGAACTAATGAAAAACTGTTTTTT,CASSLGPDGTNEKLFF
-,TRBJ1-4,TRBV7-2,-,TGTGCCAGCAGCTTAGGAGGGGGTTTAAGGGAAAAACTGTTTTTT,CASSLGGGLREKLFF
-,TRBJ2-7,TRBV6-1,TRBD1,TGTGCCACCACGGACAGGGCCGACGAGCAGTACTTC,CATTDRADEQYF
-,TRBJ1-6,TRBV20-1,TRBD1,TGCAGTGCGAACCGCCCTCAGGGGGTCCATAATTCACCCCTCCACTTT,CSANRPQGVHNSPLHF
-,TRBJ1-4,TRBV2,-,TGTGCCAGCAGTGAAGCGCTTGGCCAGTCTTCCGATGAAAAACTGTTTTTT,CASSEALGQSSDEKLFF
-,TRBJ2-1,TRBV6-2/TRBV6-3,-,TGTGCCAGCAGTTACTCGCTGACTAGGGGGGGCGATGAGCAGTTCTTC,CASSYSLTRGGDEQFF
-,TRBJ2-6,TRBV5-1,-,TGCGCCAGCAGCTGGACTGGGACGCGCCGCTCTGGGGCCAACGTCCTGACTTTC,CASSWTGTRRSGANVLTF
-,TRBJ2-7,TRBV25-1,-,TGTGCCAGCAGTGAACGTTACAGCAACTACGAGCAGTACTTC,CASSERYSNYEQYF
-,TRBJ1-4,TRBV2,-,TGTGCCAGCACCAAATTGACAGTACAAGGACCTAATGAAAAACTGTTTTTT,CASTKLTVQGPNEKLFF
-,TRBJ2-7,TRBV20-1,-,TGCAGTGCTAGAGGAGGGCGACAGGGAGGGTACGAGCAGTACTTC,CSARGGRQGGYEQYF
-,TRBJ1-2,TRBV9,-,TGTGCCAGCAGCTCCTTCCTCGGTACAGATTATGGCTACACCTTC,CASSSFLGTDYGYTF
-,TRBJ2-1,TRBV6-6,-,TGTGCCAGAACAAAAAGGGGCTCCTACAATGAGCAGTTCTTC,CARTKRGSYNEQFF